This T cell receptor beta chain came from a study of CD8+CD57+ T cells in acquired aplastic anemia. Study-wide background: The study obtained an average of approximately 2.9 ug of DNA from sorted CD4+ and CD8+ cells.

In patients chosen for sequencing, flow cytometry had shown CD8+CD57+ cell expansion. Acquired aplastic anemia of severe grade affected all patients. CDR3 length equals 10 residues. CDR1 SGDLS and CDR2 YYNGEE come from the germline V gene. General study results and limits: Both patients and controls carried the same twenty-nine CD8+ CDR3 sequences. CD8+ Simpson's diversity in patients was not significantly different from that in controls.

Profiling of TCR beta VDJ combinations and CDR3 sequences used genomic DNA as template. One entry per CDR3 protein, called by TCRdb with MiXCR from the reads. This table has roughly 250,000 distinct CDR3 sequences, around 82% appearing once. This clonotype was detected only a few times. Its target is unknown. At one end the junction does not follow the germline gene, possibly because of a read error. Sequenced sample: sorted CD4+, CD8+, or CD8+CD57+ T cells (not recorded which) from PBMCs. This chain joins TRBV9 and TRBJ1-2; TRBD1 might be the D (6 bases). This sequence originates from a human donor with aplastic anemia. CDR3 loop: CASSGRDTYF. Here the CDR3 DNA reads TGTGCCAGCAGCGGCCGGGACACCTACTTC.